Below are 31 T cell receptor beta chains sequenced from a single sample in a study of cytomegalovirus exposure and HLA in healthy donors. PCR employed 60 Vbeta and 13 Jbeta primers. The protocol was immunoSEQ multiplex PCR, while the TCRdb copy is restricted to in-frame clones and leaves out a portion. The sample shows 140,000 to 150,000 clones, about 80% of them seen only once. Input material: PBMCs. The receptors were sampled from a woman aged 60-75 years in good health and CMV-seropositive.

The chain links TRBV6-5 to TRBJ2-4; maybe TRBD1 (6 bases). Between the trimmed V and J ends, which lost 4 bases and 6 bases, there was a span of 10 bases. Germline lookup yields CDR1 MNHEY and CDR2 SVGAGI. CDR3 size: 13 residues. CDR3 sequence reads: CASSSGQLNIQYF. The DNA for the CDR3 is TGTGCCAGCAGTTCCGGACAGTTAAACATTCAGTACTTC.

The V and J genes are TRBV7-2 and TRBJ2-5; TRBD2 might be the D (6 bases). The CDR3 has 15 amino acids. V lost 5 bases and J 5 bases, leaving 18 bases between the germline ends. CDR1 SGHTA and CDR2 FQGNSA come from the germline V gene. The DNA for the CDR3 is TGTGCCAGCAGCCCAGGATGGGGCGGAGGGGAGACCCAGTACTTC. Amino acids: CASSPGWGGGETQYF. Full variable domain (missing parts from reference TRBV7-2 and TRBJ2-5): GAGVSQSPSNKVTEKGKDVELRCDPISGHTALYWYRQSLGQGLEFLIYFQGNSAPDKSGLPSDRFSAERTGGSVSTLTIQRTQQEDSAVYLCASSPGWGGGETQYFGPGTRLLVL.

CDR3 region: CASSLVGTSRTSTDTQYF. The CDR3, as DNA: TGTGCCAGCAGCTTAGTTGGTACTAGCCGAACTAGCACAGATACGCAGTATTTT. The V and J genes are TRBV7-2 and TRBJ2-3, with a tentative D call TRBD2 (6 bases). The CDR3 runs to 18 residues. CDR1 and CDR2 from the germline V gene are SGHTA and FQGNSA. The V gene lost 1 base and the J gene lost 0 bases, with 17 bases spanning the gap.

V and J are TRBV11-1 and TRBJ2-3; 9 nucleotides line up with TRBD2. CDR3 length: 16 amino acids. CDR1 and CDR2 from the germline V gene are SGHAT and FQDESV (reference sequence). With 5 bases clipped from V and 0 bases from J, the junction kept 6 bases outside the gene matches. CDR3 sequence (DNA): TGTGCCAGCAGCCTACTAGCGGGCACTAGCACAGATACGCAGTATTTT. As protein: CASSLLAGTSTDTQYF.

V and J are TRBV6-6 and TRBJ1-5; D unresolved. Trimming cost V 5 bases and J 7 bases, with 18 bases left between them. Germline assignment: CDR1 MNHNY and CDR2 SVGAGI (reference sequence). The CDR3 has 15 residues. The CDR3 is CASSPGGSWGQPQHF. CDR3 bases: TGTGCCAGCAGTCCGGGAGGGTCTTGGGGACAGCCCCAGCATTTT.

This clone occurred a few times. V gene TRBV9 combines with J gene TRBJ2-3, with TRBD2 matching over 10 bases. The CDR3 extends over 18 amino acids. Germline CDR1 SGDLS, CDR2 YYNGEE. V gave up 2 bases and J gave up 0 bases; unmatched junction bases: 9. CDR3 nucleotide sequence: TGTGCCAGCAGCGTTGCCCTTACTAGCGGGATCAGCACAGATACGCAGTATTTT. Residues: CASSVALTSGISTDTQYF.

This clone has more than one count but fewer than ten. The gene calls are TRBV4-2 and TRBJ1-1, with 10 bases matching TRBD1. With 4 bases clipped from V and 7 bases from J, the junction kept 6 bases outside the gene matches. From germline, CDR1 is LGHNA and CDR2 YNFKEQ. The CDR3 is made up of 14 amino acids. For the CDR3, the DNA is TGTGCCAGCAGCCCCGACGGACAGGGGGTTGAAGCTTTCTTT. Translated, it gives CASSPDGQGVEAFF.

The chain uses TRBV10-3 and TRBJ1-2; D gene unclear. V was shortened by 5 bases and J by 3 bases, with 16 bases between the two germline ends. Germline CDR1 is ENHRY and CDR2 is SYGVKD. There are 15 residues in the CDR3. CDR3 protein: CAISTSPGRDYGYTF. CDR3 bases: TGTGCCATCAGTACCAGTCCCGGGAGGGACTATGGCTACACCTTC.

As DNA, the CDR3 is TGTGCCAGCAGCCATAACACAGGGAGGGCTGGCTACACCTTC. Encoded protein: CASSHNTGRAGYTF. The chain employs TRBV7-2 and TRBJ1-2, with D perhaps matching TRBD1 (6 bases). CDR3 size: 14 residues. Germline V gene lookup returns CDR1 SGHTA and CDR2 FQGNSA. Trimming stripped 5 bases from V and 7 bases from J, with 17 bases between. The whole variable domain, filled in from reference TRBV7-2 and TRBJ1-2, reads GAGVSQSPSNKVTEKGKDVELRCDPISGHTALYWYRQSLGQGLEFLIYFQGNSAPDKSGLPSDRFSAERTGGSVSTLTIQRTQQEDSAVYLCASSHNTGRAGYTFGSGTRLTVV.

Comments on this clone: One junction end does not reproduce the germline sequence, and a read error may be involved. The V and J genes are TRBV14 and TRBJ2-6; D is possibly TRBD1 (5 bases). Germline V gene sequence: CDR1 SGHDN, CDR2 FVKESK. The CDR3 has 14 residues. The CDR3 region has the DNA TGTGCCAGCAGCCAGCTACTTGGGGCCAACGTCCTGGCTTTC. This encodes CASSQLLGANVLAF.

The chain carries TRBV4-1 and TRBJ2-7; D gene ambiguous. CDR3 length equals 17 residues. The germline V gene encodes CDR1 MGHRA and CDR2 YSYEKL. Trimming left V 3 bases short and J 0 bases short, with 18 bases between. CDR3 region: CASSQSTGYPSSYEQYF. Here the CDR3 DNA reads TGCGCCAGCAGCCAGTCCACGGGTTACCCGAGCTCCTACGAGCAGTACTTC.

This clone came up a few times. This chain uses TRBV19 with TRBJ2-6; TRBD1 agrees at 9 bases. The CDR3 is 16 residues long. The germline V gene encodes CDR1 LNHDA and CDR2 SQIVND (reference sequence). The V and J ends lost 9 bases and 0 bases, in that order; junction bases with no gene match: 6. The CDR3 reads CASQGQGLSGANVLTF. Written as DNA, the CDR3 is TGTGCCAGCCAGGGACAGGGTCTCTCTGGGGCCAACGTCCTGACTTTC.

The gene calls are TRBV7-6 and TRBJ2-7, with 7 bases matching TRBD2. Germline loops: CDR1 SGHVS, CDR2 FNYEAQ. Trimming at V came to 1 base and at J to 3 bases, leaving 6 bases not matched to a gene. CDR3 length: 15 residues. The CDR3 here is CASSLVAGAFYEQYF. For the CDR3, the DNA is TGTGCCAGCAGCTTAGTGGCGGGAGCTTTCTACGAGCAGTACTTC.

The J gene is TRBJ2-7, the V gene TRBV30; 10 nucleotides agree with TRBD1. The ends lost 2 bases at V and 7 bases at J; junction bases unmatched: 5. CDR3 length: 13 amino acids. Germline CDR1 GTSNPN, CDR2 SVGIG (reference sequence). In DNA, the CDR3 is TGTGCCTGGAGTCGACAGGGGGCGGGGGAGCAGTACTTC. It specifies CAWSRQGAGEQYF.

V and J are TRBV9 and TRBJ2-3; 8 bases line up with TRBD2. Germline V CDR1 and CDR2: SGDLS, YYNGEE. The CDR3 length is 15 residues. Germline trimming cut 0 bases from V and 6 bases from J; bases unmatched to any gene: 6. In DNA form, the CDR3 reads TGTGCCAGCAGCGTAGGAGCGGGAGCGTGGGATACGCAGTATTTT. Translated: CASSVGAGAWDTQYF. Based on the CDR3 plus reference TRBV9 and TRBJ2-3, the full variable domain is DSGVTQTPKHLITATGQRVTLRCSPRSGDLSVYWYQQSLDQGLQFLIQYYNGEERAKGNILERFSAQQFPDLHSELNLSSLELGDSALYFCASSVGAGAWDTQYFGPGTRLTVL.

The rearrangement joins TRBV27 to TRBJ1-1, with D possibly matching TRBD1 (5 bases). CDR1 is MNHEY, CDR2 SMNVEV, per germline (reference sequence). This CDR3 is built from 12 residues. The ends were cut back, 6 bases at V and 4 bases at J, with 9 bases in the middle. Here the CDR3 DNA reads TGTGCCAGCAGCGCGACAGCCACTGAAGCTTTCTTT. It encodes CASSATATEAFF.

The chain joins TRBV4-2 to TRBJ2-3; 7 bases are shared with TRBD2. Germline V gene data show CDR1 as LGHNA and CDR2 as YNFKEQ. J gave up 5 bases and V 3 bases, and 11 bases lay outside the gene matches. This CDR3 comprises 16 residues. The CDR3 DNA is TGTGCCAGCAGCCATGGAGCTAGCGGAGGGAAAGATACGCAGTATTTT. Its protein is CASSHGASGGKDTQYF.

The chain links TRBV15 to TRBJ2-2; 8 bases agree with TRBD2. The CDR3 is 15 amino acids. V lost 6 bases and J lost 2; bases outside the gene matches: 5. Looked up from germline, CDR1 is LNHNV and CDR2 is YYDKDF (reference sequence). The CDR3 sequence is CATRTSGGNTGELFF. The CDR3 nucleotides read TGTGCCACCAGAACCAGCGGGGGTAACACCGGGGAGCTGTTTTTT.

The DNA for the CDR3 is TGTGCCAGCAGCTTAGACCGGGGACTCCTCTACGAGCAGTACTTC. Its protein product is CASSLDRGLLYEQYF. The J gene is TRBJ2-7, the V gene TRBV11-2, with D perhaps TRBD2 (6 bases). Germline values: CDR1 SGHAT, CDR2 FQNNGV. The CDR3 runs 15 residues. V lost 0 bases and J 3 bases, leaving 12 bases between the germline ends. The complete variable domain, with remaining parts taken from reference TRBV11-2 and TRBJ2-7, reads EAGVAQSPRYKIIEKRQSVAFWCNPISGHATLYWYQQILGQGPKLLIQFQNNGVVDDSQLPKDRFSAERLKGVDSTLKIQPAKLEDSAVYLCASSLDRGLLYEQYFGPGTRLTVT.

The rearrangement uses TRBV7-9 and TRBJ2-7; no clear D. The CDR3 runs 11 residues. Trimming pared 4 bases from V and 3 bases from J, leaving 4 bases between. Germline lookup yields CDR1 SEHNR and CDR2 FQNEAQ (reference sequence). The CDR3 loop is CASSSYYEQYF. Here the CDR3 DNA reads TGTGCCAGCAGCTCCTACTACGAGCAGTACTTC.

The chain joins TRBV29-1 to TRBJ2-5; no reliable D call. The CDR3 is 12 amino acids. Trimming left V 6 bases short and J 0 bases short, with 8 bases between. The V gene's germline CDR1 is SQVTM and CDR2 ANQGSEA. The CDR3 sequence is CSVRGYQETQYF. The CDR3 DNA reads as TGCAGCGTGCGCGGATACCAAGAGACCCAGTACTTC.

The genes are TRBV2 and TRBJ2-2; weak D call: TRBD2 (5 bases). The germline V and J ends were trimmed by 5 bases and 7 bases, with 14 bases remaining between them. CDR3 length: 14 residues. From germline, CDR1 is SNHLY and CDR2 FYNNEI. CDR3 DNA: TGTGCCAGCAGTTGGCGGGCCTTCGGCGGGGAGCTGTTTTTT. Translating it yields CASSWRAFGGELFF.

This clone was observed a handful of times. The genes are TRBV6-1 and TRBJ2-7, with D perhaps TRBD1 (7 bases). The CDR3 extends over 14 amino acids. Germline CDR1 reads MNHNS; CDR2 reads SASEGT. V was shortened by 4 bases and J by 6 bases, with 16 bases between the two germline ends. The CDR3 sequence: CASSGQPQGGEQYF. The CDR3 region has the DNA TGTGCCAGCAGTGGGCAGCCGCAGGGGGGCGAGCAGTACTTC.

V and J are TRBV7-2 and TRBJ2-3; TRBD2 might be the D (6 bases). The V end was cut by 0 bases, the J end by 2 bases, with 9 bases between. The CDR3 is 15 residues long. Per germline, CDR1 SGHTA and CDR2 FQGNSA. The CDR3 nucleotides are TGTGCCAGCAGCTTAGCGGGAGGCTCCACAGATACGCAGTATTTT. Protein: CASSLAGGSTDTQYF.

This sequence joins TRBV4-2 and TRBJ2-3, with 7 nucleotides matching TRBD2. Germline V gene data show CDR1 as LGHNA and CDR2 as YNFKEQ. This CDR3 has 16 residues. V shed 1 base, J shed 2 bases, and the junction held 6 bases outside the gene matches. The CDR3 protein is CASSQVRAGNTDTQYF. The CDR3 nucleotides are TGTGCCAGCAGCCAAGTTCGAGCGGGGAACACAGATACGCAGTATTTT.

The V call is TRBV4-2, the J call TRBJ1-1; a weak D match, TRBD1 (6 bases). The CDR3 covers 14 residues. Germline assignment: CDR1 LGHNA and CDR2 YNFKEQ. V was cut by 0 bases and J by 8 bases, with 13 bases left in between. The CDR3 bases are TGTGCCAGCAGCCAAGATCAGCGGGGGCTCGAAGCTTTCTTT. Its translation: CASSQDQRGLEAFF.

As concerns this clone: This CDR3 is also generated by other DNA sequences in the sample. The chain is built from TRBV5-4 and TRBJ2-7, with a possible D match to TRBD1 (5 bases). Germline loops: CDR1 SGHNT, CDR2 YYREEE (reference sequence). Trimming shortened V by 0 bases and J by 10 bases, and 20 bases separated the two germline ends. CDR3 size: 15 residues. The CDR3 bases are TGTGCCAGCAGCTTGGAGACAGCCCCCCACGCGCGACAGTACTTC. This sequence encodes CASSLETAPHARQYF.

This sequence joins TRBV30 and TRBJ2-7, with TRBD1 identical over 8 bases. This CDR3 spans 15 amino acids. Germline V gene data show CDR1 as GTSNPN and CDR2 as SVGIG (reference sequence). V shed 3 bases, J shed 5 bases, and the junction held 12 bases outside the gene matches. The CDR3 spells CAWRRQGPARHEQYF. The CDR3 bases are TGTGCCTGGAGACGACAGGGGCCGGCGAGGCACGAGCAGTACTTC.

As to this clone: It is likely a read error: a sequence one base away is far more abundant. Other DNA variants within this sample encode the same CDR3. The V gene is TRBV5-4, the J gene TRBJ1-1; D gene uncertain. Looked up from germline, CDR1 is SGHNT and CDR2 is YYREEE (reference sequence). The CDR3 spans 13 residues. The DNA for the CDR3 is TGTGCGAGCAGCCTAGGAGACGCTACTGAAGCTTTCTTT. Residues: CASSLGDATEAFF.

The CDR3 sequence is CASSPWTGRNNEQFF. CDR3 sequence (DNA): TGCGCCAGCAGCCCCTGGACAGGCCGGAACAATGAGCAGTTCTTC. The rearrangement uses TRBV4-1 and TRBJ2-1; TRBD1 aligns across 7 bases. Trimming removed 4 bases from V and 5 bases from J; junction bases left unmatched: 8. There are 15 residues in the CDR3. Germline loops: CDR1 MGHRA, CDR2 YSYEKL.

This clone was recorded once. The junction departs from the called germline gene at one end, perhaps through a read error. The chain carries TRBV5-1 and TRBJ1-2; D remains unclear. This CDR3 is 14 amino acids long. Germline CDR1 reads SGHRS; CDR2 reads YFSETQ. The CDR3 protein is CASSLGAGNDGYTF. CDR3 in DNA: TGCGCCAGCAGCTTGGGCGCGGGTAACGATGGCTACACCTTC.